The clone carrying this TCR beta chain has at least ten counts. Source study methods: For nucleated cells, counts were estimated from reference gene primer amplification. Clones were read by immunoSEQ multiplex PCR, and TCRdb kept only the in-frame ones, dropping some. Clonal size and the V and J genes are those of that table, whereas D and trimming came from the DNA. The sample carries a few hundred thousand clones, 75% to 90% recorded once. This sample stems from a study of blood T cell repertoires in COVID-19. About the study: Whether acute or convalescent, the COVID-19 samples came from the United States, Italy and Spain. PBMCs, B-cell-depleted T cells, or T cells provided the cDNA or gDNA that made up the material.

The CDR3 runs to 15 residues. Per germline, CDR1 MDHEN and CDR2 SYDVKM. V was pared by 5 bases and J by 5 bases, with 13 bases between. The receptor was derived from an older woman with acute or convalescent COVID-19. This rearrangement joins TRBV28 to TRBJ1-6; no firm D call. Source material: peripheral blood. The CDR3 nucleotides read TGTGCCAGCAGTCCAGGATACCGTGATAATTCACCCCTCCACTTT. Translation gives CASSPGYRDNSPLHF.